The 7 T cell receptor beta chains given below trace back to one sample, sequenced in a study of CD8 T cells in ankylosing spondylitis. TCRdb passed the 5' RACE reads through MiXCR, listing each CDR3 protein once. The repertoire holds 25,000 to 35,000 distinct CDR3 sequences, with 14% as singletons. The sequenced sample consisted of blood. The receptors originated from a male donor with ankylosing spondylitis or in good health (not recorded which).

The chain couples TRBV29-1 to TRBJ2-5; TRBD1 aligns across 7 bases. V lost 7 bases to trimming and J lost 6 bases; unmatched junction nucleotides: 5. The CDR3 runs 11 residues. Per the germline V gene, CDR1 is SQVTM and CDR2 is ANQGSEA. For the CDR3, the DNA is TGCAGCGGGGGGACAGAGAAGACCCAGTACTTC. Protein sequence: CSGGTEKTQYF.

The chain recombines TRBV7-2 with TRBJ2-5; tentatively, D is TRBD2 (5 bases). The germline V gene has CDR1 SGHTA and CDR2 FQGNSA. Trimming shortened V by 1 base and J by 0 bases, and 6 bases separated the two germline ends. The CDR3 sequence is 14 residues long. CDR3 coding DNA: TGTGCCAGCAGCTTAGGAGGGTACCAAGAGACCCAGTACTTC. This sequence encodes CASSLGGYQETQYF.

This clonotype turned up a few times. V gene TRBV7-9 combines with J gene TRBJ2-2; tentatively, D is TRBD1 or TRBD2 (5 bases each). Germline assignment: CDR1 SEHNR and CDR2 FQNEAQ (reference sequence). The V gene lost 3 bases and the J gene lost 1 base, with 6 bases spanning the gap. The CDR3 runs to 14 residues. Here the CDR3 DNA reads TGTGCCAGCAGCTTGGGGGTGAACACCGGGGAGCTGTTTTTT. This encodes CASSLGVNTGELFF.

This clonotype was observed a few times. The rearrangement uses TRBV4-2 and TRBJ2-1, with D perhaps TRBD1 or TRBD2 (5 bases each). Between the trimmed V and J ends, which lost 6 bases and 5 bases, there was a span of 17 bases. The CDR3 is 15 amino acids. Germline V gives CDR1 LGHNA, CDR2 YNFKEQ. In DNA, the CDR3 is TGTGCCAGCAGGCTCGGAGGCAGGGAAGACAATGAGCAGTTCTTC. It encodes CASRLGGREDNEQFF.

This chain joins TRBV18 and TRBJ2-1; no reliable D call. The germline gives CDR1 KGHSH, CDR2 LQKENI. The V end lost 3 bases, the J end lost 5 bases, and 5 bases lay between the germline ends. There are 12 residues in the CDR3. CDR3 in DNA: TGTGCCAGCTCACCCTTAGACAATGAGCAGTTCTTC. This sequence encodes CASSPLDNEQFF.

This clonotype was detected only a few times. The chain combines TRBV12-3 or TRBV12-4 with TRBJ2-2; 9 bases are a match to TRBD1. V lost 11 bases to trimming and J lost 7 bases; unmatched junction nucleotides: 14. The CDR3 runs 15 residues. The CDR3 nucleotides are TGTGCCGGGGGGCGGACAGGGGTGAATTTCGGGGAGCTGTTTTTT. Protein: CAGGRTGVNFGELFF.

V and J are TRBV29-1 and TRBJ1-4, with a tentative D call TRBD1 (5 bases). Germline-derived CDR1 and CDR2 are SQVTM and ANQGSEA. The CDR3 runs 15 residues. Between the trimmed V and J ends, which lost 5 bases and 5 bases, there was a span of 18 bases. This chain's CDR3 is CSVSPPGTGNEKLFF. The CDR3 bases are TGCAGCGTTTCCCCTCCCGGGACCGGGAATGAAAAACTGTTTTTT.